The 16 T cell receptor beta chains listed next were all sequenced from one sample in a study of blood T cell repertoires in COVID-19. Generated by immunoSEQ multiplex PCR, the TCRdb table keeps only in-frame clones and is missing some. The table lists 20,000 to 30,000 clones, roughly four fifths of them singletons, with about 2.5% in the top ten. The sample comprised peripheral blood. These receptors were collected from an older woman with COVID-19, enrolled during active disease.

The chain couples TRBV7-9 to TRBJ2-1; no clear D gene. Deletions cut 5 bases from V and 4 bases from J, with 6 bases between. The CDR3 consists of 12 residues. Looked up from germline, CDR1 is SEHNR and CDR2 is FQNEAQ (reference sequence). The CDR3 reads CASSPGYNEQFF. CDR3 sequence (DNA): TGTGCCAGCAGCCCGGGTTACAATGAGCAGTTCTTC.

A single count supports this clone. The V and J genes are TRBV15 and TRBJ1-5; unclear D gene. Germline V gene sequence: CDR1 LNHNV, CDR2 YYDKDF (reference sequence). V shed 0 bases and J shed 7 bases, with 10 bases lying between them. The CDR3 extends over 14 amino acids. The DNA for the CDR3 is TGTGCCACCAGCAGAGACAGGCTTGGACAGCCCCAGCATTTT. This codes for CATSRDRLGQPQHF.

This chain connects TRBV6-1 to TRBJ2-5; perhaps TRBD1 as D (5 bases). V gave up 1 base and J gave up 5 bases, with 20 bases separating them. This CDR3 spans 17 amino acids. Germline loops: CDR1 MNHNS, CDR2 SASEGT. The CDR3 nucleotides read TGTGCCAGCAGTGAAGTTGGGCCAGGGTTCGGAGTGGAGACCCAGTACTTC. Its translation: CASSEVGPGFGVETQYF.

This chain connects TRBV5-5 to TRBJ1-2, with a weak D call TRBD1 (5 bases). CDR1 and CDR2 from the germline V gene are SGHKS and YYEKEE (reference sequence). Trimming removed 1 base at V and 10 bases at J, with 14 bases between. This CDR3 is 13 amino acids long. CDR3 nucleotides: TGTGCCAGCAGCTTGACCAGACAGTCCCTCTACACCTTC. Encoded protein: CASSLTRQSLYTF.

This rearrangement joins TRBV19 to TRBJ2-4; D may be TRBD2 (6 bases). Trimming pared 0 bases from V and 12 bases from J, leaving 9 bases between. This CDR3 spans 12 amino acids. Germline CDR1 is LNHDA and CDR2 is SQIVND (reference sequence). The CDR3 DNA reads TGTGCCAGTAGTATAGATCCGGGGGATCAGTACTTC. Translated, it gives CASSIDPGDQYF.

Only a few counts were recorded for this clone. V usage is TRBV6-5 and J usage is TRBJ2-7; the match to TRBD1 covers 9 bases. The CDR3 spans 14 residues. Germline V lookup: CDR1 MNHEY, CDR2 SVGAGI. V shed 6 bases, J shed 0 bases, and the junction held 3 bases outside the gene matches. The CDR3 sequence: CASSHRGLSYEQYF. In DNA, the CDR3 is TGTGCCAGCAGCCACAGGGGGCTCTCCTACGAGCAGTACTTC.

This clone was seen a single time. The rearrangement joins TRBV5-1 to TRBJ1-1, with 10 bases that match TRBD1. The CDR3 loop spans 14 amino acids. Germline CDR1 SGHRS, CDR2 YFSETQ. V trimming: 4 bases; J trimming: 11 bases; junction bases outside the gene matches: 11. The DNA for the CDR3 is TGCGCCAGCAGCCCCGGGACAGGGGCGGAGGGGGCTTTCTTT. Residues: CASSPGTGAEGAFF.

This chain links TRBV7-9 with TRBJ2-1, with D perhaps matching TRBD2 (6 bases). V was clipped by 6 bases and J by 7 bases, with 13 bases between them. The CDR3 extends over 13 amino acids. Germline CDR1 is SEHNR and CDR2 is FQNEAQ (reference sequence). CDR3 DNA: TGTGCCAGCAGAAAGGGACTGAGGAATGAGCAGTTCTTC. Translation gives CASRKGLRNEQFF.

Here the CDR3 DNA reads TGTGCCAGCGGGGGGGCGCTTGGAAACACCATATATTTT. Its protein product is CASGGALGNTIYF. V is TRBV6-6 and J is TRBJ1-3; D perhaps matches TRBD1 (6 bases). The CDR3 is 13 amino acids. The V end was cut by 8 bases, the J end by 3 bases, with 11 bases between. The germline gives CDR1 MNHNY, CDR2 SVGAGI (reference sequence).

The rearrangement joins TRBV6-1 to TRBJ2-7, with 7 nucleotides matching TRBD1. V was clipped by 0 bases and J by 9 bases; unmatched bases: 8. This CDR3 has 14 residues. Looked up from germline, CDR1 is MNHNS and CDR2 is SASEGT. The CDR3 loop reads CASSEAQTGTVQYF. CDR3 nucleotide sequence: TGTGCCAGCAGTGAAGCGCAGACAGGGACGGTGCAGTACTTC.

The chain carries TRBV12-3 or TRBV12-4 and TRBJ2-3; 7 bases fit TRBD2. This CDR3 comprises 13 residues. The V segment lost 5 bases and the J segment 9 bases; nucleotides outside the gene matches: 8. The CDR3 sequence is CASSPGLGGTQYF. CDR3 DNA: TGTGCCAGCAGTCCTGGGCTGGGAGGGACGCAGTATTTT.

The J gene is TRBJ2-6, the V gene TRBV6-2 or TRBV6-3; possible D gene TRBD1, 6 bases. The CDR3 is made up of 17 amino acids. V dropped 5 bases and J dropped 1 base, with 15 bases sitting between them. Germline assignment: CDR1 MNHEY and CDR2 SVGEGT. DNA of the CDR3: TGTGCCAGCAGTAGATGGCCAGGGGCTTCTGGGGCCAACGTCCTGACTTTC. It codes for CASSRWPGASGANVLTF.

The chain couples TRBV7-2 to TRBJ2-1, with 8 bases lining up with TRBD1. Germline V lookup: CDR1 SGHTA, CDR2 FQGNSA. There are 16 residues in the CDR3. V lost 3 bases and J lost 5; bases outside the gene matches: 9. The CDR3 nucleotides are TGTGCCAGCAGCTTCCTCGGACAGGGTTCGGACAATGAGCAGTTCTTC. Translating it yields CASSFLGQGSDNEQFF.

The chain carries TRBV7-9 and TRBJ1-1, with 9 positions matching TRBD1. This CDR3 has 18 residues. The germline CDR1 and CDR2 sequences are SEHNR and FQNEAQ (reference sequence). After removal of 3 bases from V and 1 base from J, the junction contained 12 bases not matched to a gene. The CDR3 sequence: CASSFPATGGRRNTEAFF. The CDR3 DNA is TGTGCCAGCAGCTTCCCTGCCACAGGGGGCAGGAGGAACACTGAAGCTTTCTTT.

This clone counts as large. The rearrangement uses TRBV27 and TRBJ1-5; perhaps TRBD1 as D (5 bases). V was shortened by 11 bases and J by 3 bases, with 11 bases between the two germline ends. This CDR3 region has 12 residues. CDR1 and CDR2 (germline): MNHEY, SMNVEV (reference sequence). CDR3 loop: CAAGPVNQPQHF. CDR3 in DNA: TGTGCCGCGGGACCGGTCAATCAGCCCCAGCATTTT.

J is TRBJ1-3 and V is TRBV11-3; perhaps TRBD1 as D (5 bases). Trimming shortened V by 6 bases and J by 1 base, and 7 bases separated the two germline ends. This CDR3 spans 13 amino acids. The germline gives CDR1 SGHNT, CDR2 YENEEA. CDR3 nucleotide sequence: TGTGCCAGCAGTCCAGGGTCTGGAAACACCATATATTTT. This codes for CASSPGSGNTIYF.